The clone carrying this TCR beta chain came up a few times. Its target is unknown. This CDR3 region has 14 residues. The V end was cut by 5 bases, the J end by 7 bases, with 15 bases between. Per the germline V gene, CDR1 is MNHNS and CDR2 is SASEGT. TCRdb reprocessed the 5' RACE reads via MiXCR and lists one record per CDR3 protein. In the table there are 40,000 or so distinct CDR3 sequences, over 6.5% of which are singletons. This sample stems from a study of T-cell memory formation after mild COVID-19. Study-wide results and caveats: Shrinking CD4+ clones were chiefly CM and EM; CD8+ ones were chiefly EMRA. The appearance of some responding clones in pre-infection memory suggested that cross-reactive memory joined. There was a balanced CD4/CD8 profile in clones contracting day 15 to 85, and later expanders leaned CD4+.

The sequence was obtained from an adult who had mild COVID-19 (a few samples of this study predate the infection). Cell type and time point are not known. Sequencing was carried out using PBMCs or a T cell subset sorted from them (not recorded which). The rearrangement uses TRBV6-1 and TRBJ1-5; tentative D call: TRBD1 (6 bases). This CDR3 reads CASSPDRKFQPQHF. In nucleotides, the CDR3 is TGTGCCAGCAGTCCCGACAGGAAATTCCAGCCCCAGCATTTT.